This is a list of T cell receptor beta chains from one sample in a study of control samples from healthy donors and cancer patients. The data were produced by immunoSEQ multiplex PCR, yet TCRdb's version contains in-frame clones alone and is incomplete. The sample has some 150,000 clones; roughly 92% are singletons. The sequenced material came from blood. The receptor set was obtained from a man between 35 and 55 years old in good health. Both conserved end residues are part of each CDR3. The D gene is left open where the match is weak. Not every row has a clone size; where given, it reads once, few, many or a size class.

>.|TRBJ2-7|TRBD2|TRBV4-2
TGTGCCAGCAGCCAAGATCGGCGGGGGACGGGGGAGCAGTACTTC
CASSQDRRGTGEQYF
>.|TRBJ1-5|.|TRBV9
TGTGCCAGCAGTGACAGAGATAGCAATCAGCCCCAGCATTTT
CASSDRDSNQPQHF
>.|TRBJ2-3|TRBD2|TRBV3-1/TRBV3-2
TGTGCCAGCGGTAGCGGGGGGGCCACAGATACGCAGTATTTT
CASGSGGATDTQYF
>.|TRBJ2-7|TRBD2|TRBV6-5
TGTGCCAGCAGTTACAGTAGCGGGAGCTCCTACGAGCAGTACTTC
CASSYSSGSSYEQYF
>.|TRBJ2-1|.|TRBV4-1
TGCGCCAGCAGCCAAGGTGCAGCACTCAGCTCCTACAATGAGCAGTTCTTC
CASSQGAALSSYNEQFF
>.|TRBJ2-7|.|TRBV9
TGTGCCAGCAGCGTAGAGTCGGAGGGAGAGCAGTACTTC
CASSVESEGEQYF
>once|TRBJ1-3|.|TRBV27
TGTGCCAGCAGTTTATCAGGGCTTAGTGGAAACACCATATATTTT
CASSLSGLSGNTIYF
>.|TRBJ1-5|.|TRBV7-9
TGTGCCAGCAGCTCCCTAACCCAGCCCCAGCATTTT
CASSSLTQPQHF
>.|TRBJ1-2|.|TRBV10-3
TGTGCCATCAGCCCGGACTGGCCCTCAGGCTACACCTTC
CAISPDWPSGYTF
>.|TRBJ1-5|TRBD1|TRBV12-5
TGTGCTAGTGGTCGGCCAGGGGGCTGGCAGCCCCAGCATTTT
CASGRPGGWQPQHF
>.|TRBJ2-1|.|TRBV7-8
TGTGCCAGCAGCTTTACCGCCAGGGGCAGAACTATGGCTTACAATGAGCAGTTCTTC
CASSFTARGRTMAYNEQFF
>.|TRBJ2-1|.|TRBV6-1
TGTGCCAGCAGTGAAGACTCGGACCATGAGCAGTTCTTC
CASSEDSDHEQFF
>.|TRBJ2-7|.|TRBV18
TGTGCCAGCTCACCAACGCGTTGGGTGACCTACGAGCAGTACTTC
CASSPTRWVTYEQYF
>.|TRBJ1-2|.|TRBV13
TGTGCCAGCAGCCCCCGCGGAGTTACTAACTATGGCTACACCTTC
CASSPRGVTNYGYTF
>.|TRBJ2-7|.|TRBV5-1
TGCGCCAGCAGCTTGGACCCGGGAAACTACGAGCAGTACTTC
CASSLDPGNYEQYF
>.|TRBJ2-2|TRBD1|TRBV6-1
TGTGCCAGCAGTGAATGGGACAGGAGTTCAATCGGGGAGCTGTTTTTT
CASSEWDRSSIGELFF
>.|TRBJ1-6|.|TRBV5-4
TGTGCCAGCTCCCCCACCCCCAAAAATTCACCCCTCCACTTT
CASSPTPKNSPLHF
>.|TRBJ1-5|TRBD1|TRBV6-6
TGTGCCAGCAGTTCCACAGGGGATCAGCCCCAGCATTTT
CASSSTGDQPQHF
>.|TRBJ1-5|.|TRBV3-1/TRBV3-2
TGTGCCAGCAGCCCCCACGCTAGCAATCAGCCCCAGCATTTT
CASSPHASNQPQHF
>.|TRBJ1-1|.|TRBV15
TGTGCCACCAGCAGACCAAGGGGTTCGGACACTGAAGCTTTCTTT
CATSRPRGSDTEAFF
>.|TRBJ2-5|.|TRBV11-2
TGTGCCAGCAGCTTAAATGGGGGGACCCAGTACTTC
CASSLNGGTQYF
>.|TRBJ2-2|.|TRBV9
TGTGCCAGCAGCGTAGTTGGGGACCCCGGGGAGCTGTTTTTT
CASSVVGDPGELFF
>.|TRBJ1-5|.|TRBV4-3
TGCGCCAGCAGCCAAGATTTGGGTAACAATCAGCCCCAGCATTTT
CASSQDLGNNQPQHF
>.|TRBJ2-2|TRBD2|TRBV4-1
TGCGCCAGCAGCCAAGAAAGGGTAGCGGGAGGGGTCGGGGAGCTGTTTTTT
CASSQERVAGGVGELFF
>.|TRBJ1-3|.|TRBV2
TGTGCCAGCAGTGAAACCGGGGTCCCTGGAAACACCATATATTTT
CASSETGVPGNTIYF
>.|TRBJ1-4|TRBD1|TRBV3-1/TRBV3-2
TGTGCCAGCAGCCAAGAAGATAACCAGGGGGGGAGTACAACTAATGAAAAACTGTTTTTT
CASSQEDNQGGSTTNEKLFF
>.|TRBJ1-3|.|TRBV9
TGTGCCAGCAGCGTAACAGACGACTCTGGAAACACCATATATTTT
CASSVTDDSGNTIYF
>.|TRBJ1-5|TRBD1|TRBV7-9
TGTGCCAGCAGCTCCTGGACAGGGGGAGGGCAGCCCCAGCATTTT
CASSSWTGGGQPQHF
>.|TRBJ1-5|TRBD1|TRBV9
TGTGCCAGCAGCGTAGACGCCGGACAGGGCGGAAATCAGCCCCAGCATTTT
CASSVDAGQGGNQPQHF
>.|TRBJ2-7|TRBD1|TRBV7-2
TGTGCCAGCAGGAGACAGGGATCCTACGAGCAGTACTTC
CASRRQGSYEQYF
>.|TRBJ2-3|TRBD2|TRBV5-8
TGTGCCAGCAGCTTGGGACTAGCGGAAGGGGCAGATACGCAGTATTTT
CASSLGLAEGADTQYF
>.|TRBJ2-7|TRBD2|TRBV28
TGTGCCAGCAGTTTGGGGCTAGCGGGAACCTACGAGCAGTACTTC
CASSLGLAGTYEQYF
>.|TRBJ1-1|.|TRBV6-1
TGTGCCAGCAGTGAATGGCAGGGTCGTGAAGCTTTCTTT
CASSEWQGREAFF
>.|TRBJ1-1|.|TRBV6-5
TGTGCCAGCAGTTACTCGAAGGTGGGATTTGACACTGAAGCTTTCTTT
CASSYSKVGFDTEAFF
>once|TRBJ1-3|.|TRBV23-1
TGCGCCAGCAGTCAATCGAAGGGGCCAATGCCCGGAAACACCATATATTTT
CASSQSKGPMPGNTIYF
>.|TRBJ2-5|.|TRBV27
TGTGCCAGCAGTTGGGGGGGCACGCGACAAGAGACCCAGTACTTC
CASSWGGTRQETQYF
>.|TRBJ1-1|.|TRBV15
TGTGCCACCAGCAGAGATCGCGCGGGCCAGGGAGCTTTCTTT
CATSRDRAGQGAFF
>.|TRBJ2-1|TRBD1|TRBV19
TGTGCCAGTAGGAAAACAAAGACAGGGGCGGCCTACAATGAGCAGTTCTTC
CASRKTKTGAAYNEQFF
>.|TRBJ1-5|.|TRBV5-4
TGTGCCAGCAGCTTGAGTAGCAATCAGCCCCAGCATTTT
CASSLSSNQPQHF
>.|TRBJ1-5|TRBD1|TRBV6-5
TGTGCCAGCAGTTCACTGACAGGGAGGAATCAGCCCCAGCATTTT
CASSSLTGRNQPQHF
>.|TRBJ2-5|.|TRBV7-3
TGTGCCAGCAGCCAGCAGTCCCAAGAGACCCAGTACTTC
CASSQQSQETQYF
>.|TRBJ2-7|TRBD2|TRBV5-6
TGTGCCAGCAGCCCCCAGGGGACTAGCCCCTCCTACGAGCAGTACTTC
CASSPQGTSPSYEQYF
>.|TRBJ2-5|.|TRBV6-2/TRBV6-3
TGTGCCAGCAGTTGGAGCGGGACACAAGAGACCCAGTACTTC
CASSWSGTQETQYF
>.|TRBJ1-5|.|TRBV6-5
TGTGCCAGCTTCGCAGGTAGCAATCAGCCCCAGCATTTT
CASFAGSNQPQHF
>.|TRBJ1-2|.|TRBV20-1
TGCAGTGCTAGTTTTGGGCTCTATGGCTACACCTTC
CSASFGLYGYTF
>.|TRBJ2-7|.|TRBV18
TGTGCCAGCTCAGATGGTCGGGAGCAGTACTTC
CASSDGREQYF
>.|TRBJ1-2|.|TRBV29-1
TGCAGCGTTGAACTCCCCTGGTCTTGCTATGGCTACACCTTC
CSVELPWSCYGYTF
>.|TRBJ2-6|.|TRBV28
TGTGCCAGCAGGGGAACATCTGGGGCCAACGTCCTGACTTTC
CASRGTSGANVLTF
>.|TRBJ1-2|TRBD1|TRBV12-3/TRBV12-4
TGTGCCAGCACCCTAAGACAGGGGAATGGCTACACCTTC
CASTLRQGNGYTF
>.|TRBJ1-5|.|TRBV19
TGTGCCAGTAGTCCGCCGTTTGGATTGGGGATTGGATTTGGCAATCAGCCCCAGCATTTT
CASSPPFGLGIGFGNQPQHF